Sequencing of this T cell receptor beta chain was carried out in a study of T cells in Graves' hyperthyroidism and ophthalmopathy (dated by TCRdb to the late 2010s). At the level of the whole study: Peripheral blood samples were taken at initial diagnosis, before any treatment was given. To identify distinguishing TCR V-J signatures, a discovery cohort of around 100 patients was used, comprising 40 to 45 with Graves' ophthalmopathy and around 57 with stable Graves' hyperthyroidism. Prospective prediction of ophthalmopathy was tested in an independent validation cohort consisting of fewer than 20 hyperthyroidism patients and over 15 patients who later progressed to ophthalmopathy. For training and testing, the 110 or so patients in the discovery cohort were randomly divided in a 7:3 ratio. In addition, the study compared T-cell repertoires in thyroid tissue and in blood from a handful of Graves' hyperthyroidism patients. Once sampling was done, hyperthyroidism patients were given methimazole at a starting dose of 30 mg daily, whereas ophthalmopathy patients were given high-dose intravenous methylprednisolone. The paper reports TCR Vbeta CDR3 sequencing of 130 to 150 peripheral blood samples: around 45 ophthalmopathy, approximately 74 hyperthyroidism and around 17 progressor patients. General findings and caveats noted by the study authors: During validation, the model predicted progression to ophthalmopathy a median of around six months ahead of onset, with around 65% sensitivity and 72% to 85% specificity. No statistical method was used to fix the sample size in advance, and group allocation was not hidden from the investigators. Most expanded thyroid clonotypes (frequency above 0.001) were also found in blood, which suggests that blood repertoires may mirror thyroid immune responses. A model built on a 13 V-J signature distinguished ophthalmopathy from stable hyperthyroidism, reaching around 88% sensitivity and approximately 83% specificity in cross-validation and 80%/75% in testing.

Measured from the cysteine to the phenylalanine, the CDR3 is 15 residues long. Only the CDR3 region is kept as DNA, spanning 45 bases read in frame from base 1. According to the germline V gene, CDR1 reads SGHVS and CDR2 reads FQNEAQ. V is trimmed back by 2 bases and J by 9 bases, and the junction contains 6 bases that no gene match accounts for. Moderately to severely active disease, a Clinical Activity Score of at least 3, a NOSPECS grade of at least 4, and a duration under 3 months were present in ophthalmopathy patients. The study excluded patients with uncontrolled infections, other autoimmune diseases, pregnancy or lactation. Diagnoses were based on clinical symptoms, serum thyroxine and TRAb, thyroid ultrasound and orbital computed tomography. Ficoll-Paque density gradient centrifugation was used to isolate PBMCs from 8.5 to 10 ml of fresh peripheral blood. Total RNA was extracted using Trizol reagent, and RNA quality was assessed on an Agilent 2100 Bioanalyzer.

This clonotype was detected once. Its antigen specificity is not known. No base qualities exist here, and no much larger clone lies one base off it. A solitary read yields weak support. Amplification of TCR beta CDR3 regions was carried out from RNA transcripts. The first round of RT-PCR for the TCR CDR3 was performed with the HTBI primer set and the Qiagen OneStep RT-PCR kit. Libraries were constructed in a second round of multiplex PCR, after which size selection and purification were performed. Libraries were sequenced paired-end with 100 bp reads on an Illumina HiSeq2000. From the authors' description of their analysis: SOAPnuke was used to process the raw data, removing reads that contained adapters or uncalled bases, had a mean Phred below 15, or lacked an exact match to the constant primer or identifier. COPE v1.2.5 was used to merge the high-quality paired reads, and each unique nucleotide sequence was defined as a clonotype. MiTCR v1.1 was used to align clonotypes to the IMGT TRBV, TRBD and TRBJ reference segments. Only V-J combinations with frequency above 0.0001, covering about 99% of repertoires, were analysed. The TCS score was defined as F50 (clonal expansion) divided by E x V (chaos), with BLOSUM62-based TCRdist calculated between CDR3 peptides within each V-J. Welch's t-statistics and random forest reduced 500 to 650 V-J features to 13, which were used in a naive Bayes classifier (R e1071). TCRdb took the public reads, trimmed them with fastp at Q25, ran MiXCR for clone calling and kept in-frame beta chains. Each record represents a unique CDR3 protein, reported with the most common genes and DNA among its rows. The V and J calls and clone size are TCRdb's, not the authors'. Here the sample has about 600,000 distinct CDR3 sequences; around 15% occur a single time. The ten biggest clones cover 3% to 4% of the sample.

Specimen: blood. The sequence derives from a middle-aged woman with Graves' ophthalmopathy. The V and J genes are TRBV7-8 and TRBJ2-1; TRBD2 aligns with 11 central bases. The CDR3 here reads CASSLYSGGAGEQFF. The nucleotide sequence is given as TGTGCCAGCAGCTTATATAGCGGGGGGGCAGGTGAGCAGTTCTTC.